The 8 T cell receptor beta chains presented below share a single source sample, sequenced in a study of cytomegalovirus exposure and HLA in healthy donors. Primers: 60 Vbeta forward and 13 Jbeta reverse. Profiling relied on immunoSEQ multiplex PCR, and the TCRdb table lists in-frame clones only, not all of them. The sample carries around 140,000 clones, roughly four fifths recorded once. Sequences were obtained from PBMCs. The origin of the receptors is a woman aged 60-75 years in good health and CMV-seropositive.

The V gene is TRBV28, the J gene TRBJ1-1, with 7 nucleotides matching TRBD1. The ends lost 8 bases at V and 1 base at J; junction bases unmatched: 4. The germline V gene has CDR1 MDHEN and CDR2 SYDVKM. This CDR3 has 13 amino acids. CDR3 loop: CASWDRKNTEAFF. The CDR3 nucleotides are TGTGCCAGCTGGGACAGAAAGAACACTGAAGCTTTCTTT.

Comment on this clone: At one end the junction does not follow the germline gene, possibly because of a read error. The genes are TRBV29-1 and TRBJ2-1, with D possibly matching TRBD2 (5 bases). The V gene's germline CDR1 is SQVTM and CDR2 ANQGSEA. This CDR3 contains 11 residues. CDR3 residues: CSVGVDGISLF. CDR3 nucleotides: TGCAGCGTTGGGGTGGACGGGATATCTCTCTTC.

The chain joins TRBV28 to TRBJ1-2; D perhaps matches TRBD1 (5 bases). There are 13 residues in the CDR3. Germline V gives CDR1 MDHEN, CDR2 SYDVKM. V lost 4 bases and J lost 6, with 12 bases in between. CDR3 sequence: CASSSRVFHGYTF. The CDR3 nucleotides read TGTGCCAGCAGTTCCAGGGTGTTCCATGGCTACACCTTC.

V gene TRBV28 combines with J gene TRBJ2-7, with 10 bases fitting TRBD2. Germline trimming cut 10 bases from V and 4 bases from J; bases unmatched to any gene: 7. Germline V gives CDR1 MDHEN, CDR2 SYDVKM. This CDR3 is built from 13 residues. The CDR3 protein is CATLLAGEYEQYF. The CDR3 nucleotides are TGTGCCACCTTGCTAGCGGGAGAATACGAGCAGTACTTC.

Turning to this clone: Other DNA sequences in this specimen translate into the identical CDR3. V usage is TRBV5-1 and J usage is TRBJ2-7, with 11 bases matching TRBD1. There are 13 residues in the CDR3. Germline-derived CDR1 and CDR2 are SGHRS and YFSETQ. The trim removed 7 bases at V and 7 bases at J, leaving 7 bases unmatched. Here the CDR3 reads CASSGQGALEQYF. The CDR3 DNA reads as TGCGCCAGCTCCGGACAGGGGGCGCTTGAGCAGTACTTC.

CDR3 bases: TGTGCCAGCAGCTTGGTTGCGGGGTGGGCTACAGATACGCAGTATTTT. Amino acids: CASSLVAGWATDTQYF. The rearrangement links TRBV7-2 to TRBJ2-3, with D tentatively TRBD2 (6 bases). Germline V CDR1 and CDR2: SGHTA, FQGNSA. The V and J ends lost 3 bases and 3 bases respectively, with 16 bases between them. This CDR3 is built from 16 residues.

The chain combines TRBV28 with TRBJ2-7, with no clear D. The CDR3 consists of 13 residues. Germline V gene sequence: CDR1 MDHEN, CDR2 SYDVKM. V lost 6 bases, J lost 3 bases, and 12 bases lay in between. This chain's CDR3 is CASSLGPYYEQYF. In DNA form, the CDR3 reads TGTGCCAGCAGCCTTGGGCCTTACTACGAGCAGTACTTC.

The V gene is TRBV7-9, the J gene TRBJ2-7, with D hard to call. The CDR3 is 13 amino acids. Germline lookup yields CDR1 SEHNR and CDR2 FQNEAQ (reference sequence). V gave up 5 bases and J gave up 3 bases, with 11 bases separating them. The CDR3 loop is CASSPSSGYEQYF. CDR3 nucleotide sequence: TGTGCCAGCAGCCCCTCCTCGGGCTACGAGCAGTACTTC.